The clone carrying this T cell receptor beta chain occurred once. Its antigen is currently unknown. The sample belongs to a study of T-cell reconstitution after alpha-beta-depleted transplantation in children. Study-wide results and limits: From surviving recipient T cells and thymic progenitors came the high day-60 TCRbeta diversity observed in some patients. At around two months after transplant, the alpha-beta T cells were reportedly derived from several hundred expanded clones that came from non-depleted graft cells. T-cell numbers and diversity, one year after transplant, stemmed largely from T cells that were newly produced.

V was shortened by 4 bases and J by 3 bases, with 10 bases between the two germline ends. CDR1 is SGHRS and CDR2 is YFSETQ in the germline V gene. The CDR3 extends over 13 amino acids. Preparation of the TCRbeta library was carried out with unique molecular identifiers. TCRdb redid the calling of the PCR reads with MiXCR, one entry per CDR3 protein. Of more than 300,000 distinct CDR3 sequences detected, about 17% appear once; the ten largest clones hold just over 40%. This chain uses TRBV5-1 with TRBJ1-2; D ambiguous. The material sequenced was PBMCs, mostly from graft donor cells, taken 360 days after TCRalphabeta/CD19-depleted stem cell transplant. This clonotype was sampled from a male patient aged 2-9 years who had a stem cell transplant for acute lymphoblastic leukemia, so the T cells may come from the graft donor. The CDR3 bases are TGCGCCAGCAGCACCGACACCTACTATGGCTACACCTTC. This gives the protein CASSTDTYYGYTF.